Sequencing of this T cell receptor beta chain was carried out in a study of T-cell reconstitution after alpha-beta-depleted transplantation in children. In its sample, this clonotype was seen a few times. As yet, its antigen is unknown. It was with unique molecular identifiers that the TCRbeta library was prepared. TCRdb passed the PCR reads through MiXCR, listing each CDR3 protein once. The data contain 550,000 to 600,000 distinct CDR3 sequences, about 21% of them seen just once; the ten biggest clones take up less than 15%. Study outcomes and limitations: T cells produced anew were the main source of T-cell counts and diversity one year after transplant. The origin of alpha-beta T cells about two months after transplant was reportedly several hundred expanded graft clones. Some patients' high day-60 TCRbeta diversity was traced to surviving recipient T cells and thymic progenitors.

Trimming shortened V by 0 bases and J by 3 bases, and 12 bases separated the two germline ends. Germline CDR1 DFQATT, CDR2 SNEGSKA (reference sequence). The length of the CDR3 is 15 residues. Specimen: PBMCs, mostly from graft donor cells, collected 360 days after TCRalphabeta/CD19-depleted stem cell transplant. The sequence was obtained from a boy under two years old who had a stem cell transplant for acute myeloid leukemia, so the T cells may come from the graft donor. The rearrangement uses TRBV20-1 and TRBJ1-5; possible D gene TRBD1, 5 bases. CDR3 bases: TGCAGTGCTAGAGATTTGGGCAGGGCCAATCAGCCCCAGCATTTT. It translates to CSARDLGRANQPQHF.